This is a list of T cell receptor beta chains from one sample in a study of blood T cell repertoires in COVID-19. Profiled with immunoSEQ multiplex PCR; TCRdb holds only in-frame clones, not every one. The sample shows tens of thousands of clones, around nine tenths of them seen only once. Sequencing used peripheral blood. Source of these receptors: a man in his 60s with COVID-19, enrolled during active disease. Both conserved end residues are part of each CDR3. The D gene is left open where the match is weak. Only some rows state a clone size, as once, few, many or a class for expanded clones.

TGCGCCAGCAGCCCAGACATGAACACTGAAGCTTTCTTT,CASSPDMNTEAFF,TRBJ1-1,-,TRBV4-1,-
TGTGCCAGCAGTCCCGACAGGGGGGTTTATCAGCCCCAGCATTTT,CASSPDRGVYQPQHF,TRBJ1-5,-,TRBV6-5,TRBD1
TGTGCCAGCATGACAGGATCCTGGAACACTGAAGCTTTCTTT,CASMTGSWNTEAFF,TRBJ1-1,-,TRBV6-5,-
TGTGCAAGTCGCTTAGCGGCAGGGGGCCCCTATGGCTACACCTTC,CASRLAAGGPYGYTF,TRBJ1-2,-,TRBV12-2,-
TGTGCCAGCAGCTTGGTGGGACAGGGCTCGGCCTTGGAGCTGTTTTTT,CASSLVGQGSALELFF,TRBJ2-2,-,TRBV5-5,TRBD1
TGTGCCAGTAGCGCGCCGGCGGGCTATGGCTACACCTTC,CASSAPAGYGYTF,TRBJ1-2,-,TRBV19,-
TGTGCCAGCAGCCAAGGAGCCGGGGAGCAGTTCTTC,CASSQGAGEQFF,TRBJ2-1,once,TRBV14,-
TGTGCTAGTGGTTTGGTATTAGCGGGGCTTGATAATTCACCCCTCCACTTT,CASGLVLAGLDNSPLHF,TRBJ1-6,-,TRBV12-5,-
TGTGCCAGCAGCTTGGCACAGGGTGTCTCTGGCTACACCTTC,CASSLAQGVSGYTF,TRBJ1-2,once,TRBV5-6,-
TGCGCCAGCAGCCCTGGGACTGCGAACACTGAAGCTTTCTTT,CASSPGTANTEAFF,TRBJ1-1,-,TRBV5-1,-
TGTGCCAGCAGTTTTGGACAGGGGGGGAGCAATCAGCCCCAGCATTTT,CASSFGQGGSNQPQHF,TRBJ1-5,-,TRBV21-1,-
TGTGCCAGCAGCTTGGTAGCGGCTTCCTACGAGCAGTACTTC,CASSLVAASYEQYF,TRBJ2-7,-,TRBV11-3,-
TGTGCCAGCAGCCAAGATCTTGGAGTTACAGGGGGTGCAACTAATGAAAAACTGTTTTTT,CASSQDLGVTGGATNEKLFF,TRBJ1-4,-,TRBV4-2,TRBD1
TGTGCCAGCAGCCGAACTAGCGGTGAGACCCAGTACTTC,CASSRTSGETQYF,TRBJ2-5,once,TRBV3-1/TRBV3-2,TRBD2
TGTGCCAGCAGTAAACAGGGGTACACCGGGGAGCTGTTTTTT,CASSKQGYTGELFF,TRBJ2-2,once,TRBV6-5,TRBD1
TGTGCCAGTAGTATTTCAGGCCCCTCCTACGAGCAGTACTTC,CASSISGPSYEQYF,TRBJ2-7,once,TRBV19,-
TGTGCCAGCAGCGCGGGACTCCGGGGTGAAGAGCAGTACTTC,CASSAGLRGEEQYF,TRBJ2-7,-,TRBV9,-
TGTGCCAGCAGCCCTCGAGGCCTGCGCTCCTACGAGCAGTACTTC,CASSPRGLRSYEQYF,TRBJ2-7,-,TRBV9,-
TGTGCCAGCAGTCCCCGGACAGGGAATGGCTACACCTTC,CASSPRTGNGYTF,TRBJ1-2,-,TRBV7-2,TRBD1
TGCAGCGGTTATAGCGGGGTGAAGAACACCGGGGAGCTGTTTTTT,CSGYSGVKNTGELFF,TRBJ2-2,many,TRBV29-1,TRBD2
TGTGCCAGCAGTGAAAGGGAGGGGCAGCCCCAGCATTTT,CASSEREGQPQHF,TRBJ1-5,-,TRBV25-1,-
TGTGCCAGCAGTTTATACAGGACCTACGAGCAGTACTTC,CASSLYRTYEQYF,TRBJ2-7,-,TRBV12-3/TRBV12-4,-
TGTGCCAGCAGCTTGAGTACCGGGGAGCTGTTTTTT,CASSLSTGELFF,TRBJ2-2,-,TRBV11-2,-
TGTGCCAGCAGTTTATTTGGAACAGGGGGTTTTCCACCCCTCCACTTT,CASSLFGTGGFPPLHF,TRBJ1-6,-,TRBV27,TRBD1
TGTGCCAGCAGTGACTCGACTCTAACCGGGGAGCTGTTTTTT,CASSDSTLTGELFF,TRBJ2-2,-,TRBV6-4,-
TGTGCCAGCAGTGAATGGGGGGGTGGTCAGCCCCAGCATTTT,CASSEWGGGQPQHF,TRBJ1-5,once,TRBV25-1,-
TGTGCCAGCAGCTCGACTGGACTAGCGGGAGGGCCGGGGTATTTT,CASSSTGLAGGPGYF,TRBJ2-3,-,TRBV5-4,TRBD2
TGTGCCAGCAGCTTAGATGGGGGGGGCCTGAACACTGAAGCTTTCTTT,CASSLDGGGLNTEAFF,TRBJ1-1,-,TRBV11-3,-
TGCGCCAGCAGCGAACTACAGGGTGACTATGGCTACACCTTC,CASSELQGDYGYTF,TRBJ1-2,-,TRBV5-1,-
TGTGCCTGGAGTCGGGACAGGGATCAGCCCCAGCATTTT,CAWSRDRDQPQHF,TRBJ1-5,-,TRBV30,TRBD1
TGTGCCACCAGTGACCCTTCTACGTTGGAGCAGTACTTC,CATSDPSTLEQYF,TRBJ2-7,-,TRBV24-1,-
TGTGCCAGCTCCCCGGATCCAGGGGAAGAGACCCAGTACTTC,CASSPDPGEETQYF,TRBJ2-5,-,TRBV18,-
TGCGCCAGCAGCGGGGAGAGTCAAGCTTTCTTT,CASSGESQAFF,TRBJ1-1,-,TRBV5-1,-
TGTGCCACCAGCAGGGACAGGGACTCCTACGAGCAGTACTTC,CATSRDRDSYEQYF,TRBJ2-7,few,TRBV15,TRBD1
TGTGCCAGCAGTTTGTGGACAGGGAACACCGGGGAGCTGTTTTTT,CASSLWTGNTGELFF,TRBJ2-2,-,TRBV27,TRBD1
TGTGCCAGCTCACCCCGATTACAGGGTTTGAACACTGAAGCTTTCTTT,CASSPRLQGLNTEAFF,TRBJ1-1,once,TRBV18,-
TGTGCCAGCACCCGGGGGGCCCACCAGGACTATGGCTACACCTTC,CASTRGAHQDYGYTF,TRBJ1-2,-,TRBV6-5,-
TGTGCCGGCCAGGGACTCGGAACAATGAAGCAGTTCTTC,CAGQGLGTMKQFF,TRBJ2-1,-,TRBV2,-
TGTGCCACCAGTGTCTGGGGAGCCGACACCGGGGAGCTGTTTTTT,CATSVWGADTGELFF,TRBJ2-2,-,TRBV24-1,-
TGTGCCAGCAGTCCTCGAGGACTAGCGGACACCTACGAGCAGTACTTC,CASSPRGLADTYEQYF,TRBJ2-7,-,TRBV27,TRBD2
TGTGCCAGCAGCTCCGGGACTAGCGGGAAATCCCAAGAGACCCAGTACTTC,CASSSGTSGKSQETQYF,TRBJ2-5,-,TRBV5-4,TRBD2
TGCGCCAGCAGTAGGGGATGGACTAGCGGCAATGAGCAGTTCTTC,CASSRGWTSGNEQFF,TRBJ2-1,-,TRBV10-2,TRBD2
TGTGCCAGCAGTGAATCACCGGGGGGAGGAGGGAACACTGAAGCTTTCTTT,CASSESPGGGGNTEAFF,TRBJ1-1,-,TRBV25-1,-
TGTGCCAGCAGTTACTCGATGGGCTATCGGAACACCATATATTTT,CASSYSMGYRNTIYF,TRBJ1-3,-,TRBV6-2/TRBV6-3,-
TGTGCCAGCAGCACAGCGCTAGCGCCTTTCTATGAGCAGTTCTTC,CASSTALAPFYEQFF,TRBJ2-1,-,TRBV2,-
TGCGCCAGCAGGCGGACTAGCGGGAGTAATAGAGATACGCAGTATTTT,CASRRTSGSNRDTQYF,TRBJ2-3,-,TRBV10-2,TRBD2
TGTGCCAGCAGTCCGGGGGGGGATAGCAATCAGCCCCAGCATTTT,CASSPGGDSNQPQHF,TRBJ1-5,-,TRBV7-8,-
TGTGCCAGCAGCTTAGGGTCTAGCGGAGCTCTCTACGAGCAGTACTTC,CASSLGSSGALYEQYF,TRBJ2-7,few,TRBV7-9,TRBD2
TGTGCCATCAGTGATCGGACAGGGGGGAATGAGCAGTTCTTC,CAISDRTGGNEQFF,TRBJ2-1,few,TRBV10-3,TRBD1
TGTGCCAGCAGTCCAACGCCCCCAATGACTTATAGCAATCAGCCCCAGCATTTT,CASSPTPPMTYSNQPQHF,TRBJ1-5,-,TRBV6-6,-
TGTGCCAGCAGCTTGGAAGGGGATCGGCCCCAGCATTTT,CASSLEGDRPQHF,TRBJ1-5,-,TRBV5-4,-
TGTGCCACCAGCAGAGGGACAGGACTGAACACTGAAGCTTTCTTT,CATSRGTGLNTEAFF,TRBJ1-1,-,TRBV15,TRBD1
TGTGCCAGCAGTCGGACAAGGACAGGCCTAACCTACGAGCAGTACTTC,CASSRTRTGLTYEQYF,TRBJ2-7,-,TRBV27,TRBD1
TGTGCCTGGACCCCGGGACAGCCGAACACTGAAGCTTTCTTT,CAWTPGQPNTEAFF,TRBJ1-1,-,TRBV30,TRBD1
TGCGCCAGCAGCCACCCTGGACTAGCGGGAGAAAATGAGCAGTTCTTC,CASSHPGLAGENEQFF,TRBJ2-1,-,TRBV5-1,TRBD2
TGTGCCAGCAGCCATGCCATCCCTAGCGGTAATCCGTTCTTC,CASSHAIPSGNPFF,TRBJ2-1,-,TRBV3-1/TRBV3-2,TRBD2
TGCAGTGTTCGACAGGGGCTCGAGCAGTACTTC,CSVRQGLEQYF,TRBJ2-7,once,TRBV20-1,TRBD1
TGTGCCAGCAGCTTTGGTCAGCGGGGCACCGGGGAGCTGTTTTTT,CASSFGQRGTGELFF,TRBJ2-2,-,TRBV11-2,TRBD2
TGTGCCAGCAGTTACACGGGGGTCTCCTACAATGAGCAGTTCTTC,CASSYTGVSYNEQFF,TRBJ2-1,-,TRBV6-2/TRBV6-3,-